These T cell receptor beta chains were read from a single sample in a study of T cell repertoires in cytomegalovirus infection. One entry per CDR3 protein results from TCRdb running MiXCR on the reads. The sample records 450,000 to 650,000 distinct CDR3 sequences, around 27% being singletons. Sequenced sample: PBMCs. The receptor source for this set is a human donor in good health (CMV status not recorded). Some clones in this sample may be carry-over from other donors' samples. CDR3s include the opening cysteine and the closing phenylalanine or tryptophan. The D gene is left open where the match is weak. Clone size is shown for a subset of rows, as once, few, many or a class of expanded clone.

cdr3_nt	cdr3_aa	v_call	j_call	clone_size	d_call
TGTGCCAGTAGACAGGGGAACACTGAAGCTTTCTTT	CASRQGNTEAFF	TRBV27	TRBJ1-1	few	TRBD1
TGTGCCAGCAGTTTGGACAGCATCCAGCCCCAGCATTTT	CASSLDSIQPQHF	TRBV27	TRBJ1-5	few	.
TGTGCCAGCAGCTTAGTTGCTCGGGGAGGGCCGGGAGAGACCCAGTACTTC	CASSLVARGGPGETQYF	TRBV7-6	TRBJ2-5	few	TRBD2
TGTGCCATCAGTTCTCGTGGGGCGGCCAGCTCCTACAATGAGCAGTTCTTC	CAISSRGAASSYNEQFF	TRBV10-3	TRBJ2-1	.	.
TGCAGTGCTAGCGAGTGGGGGTCTGGGGCCAACGTCCTGACTTTC	CSASEWGSGANVLTF	TRBV20-1	TRBJ2-6	few	.
TGTGCCAGCAAGCCGCGGCTAGAGTCCTACGAGCAGTACTTC	CASKPRLESYEQYF	TRBV12-3/TRBV12-4	TRBJ2-7	few	.
TGCAGCGTTGAAACCCAGGTCACCATGAACACTGAAGCTTTCTTT	CSVETQVTMNTEAFF	TRBV29-1	TRBJ1-1	.	.
TGTGCCAGCAGCTTAGAGTTCAGGCTAGCGGGAGGGGTAGGGGTTATGGAGACCCAGTACTTC	CASSLEFRLAGGVGVMETQYF	TRBV7-2	TRBJ2-5	few	TRBD2
TGTGCCAGCAGTGGGGCGGGTTTCACCACTGAAGCTTTCTTT	CASSGAGFTTEAFF	TRBV28	TRBJ1-1	.	.
TGCAGTGCTAGATATAGCGGGATCCCCTACAATGAGCAGTTCTTC	CSARYSGIPYNEQFF	TRBV20-1	TRBJ2-1	.	TRBD2
TGTGCCAGCAGCTCGAATGGGGGGAACATCGGGGAGCTGTTTTTT	CASSSNGGNIGELFF	TRBV7-9	TRBJ2-2	.	.
TGTGCCAGCAGCTTAGCCGGTCCGGAGGCGCCCTACGAGCAGTACTTC	CASSLAGPEAPYEQYF	TRBV7-8	TRBJ2-7	.	.
TGTGCCAGCAACCCGTTAGGCCCCGCGGCCCAAGAGACCCAGTACTTC	CASNPLGPAAQETQYF	TRBV7-2	TRBJ2-5	many	.
TGTGCCAGTACCGGGACAGGGACAGATACGCAGTATTTT	CASTGTGTDTQYF	TRBV7-2	TRBJ2-3	many	TRBD1
TGTGCCAGCAGTTTAAATCCGCGGGATGGCTACACCTTC	CASSLNPRDGYTF	TRBV12-3/TRBV12-4	TRBJ1-2	.	.
TGTGCCAGCAGTTCTACGACCGGGACAGGGCACGAAAAACTGTTTTTT	CASSSTTGTGHEKLFF	TRBV12-3/TRBV12-4	TRBJ1-4	.	TRBD1
TGTGCCAGCAGCCGTGACCCTCTTCAGCCCCAGCATTTT	CASSRDPLQPQHF	TRBV7-2	TRBJ1-5	many	.
TGCGCCAGCAGCCCGTTTAGGGACGGGAATAACTATGGCTACACCTTC	CASSPFRDGNNYGYTF	TRBV4-3	TRBJ1-2	.	.
TGTGCCTGGAGTGGATTAGCGGGAGAGACCCAGTACTTC	CAWSGLAGETQYF	TRBV30	TRBJ2-5	.	TRBD2
TGCAGTGCGAGTCGACTTTTCTTAGGACAGGGCACTCAGCCCCAGCATTTT	CSASRLFLGQGTQPQHF	TRBV20-1	TRBJ1-5	.	TRBD1
TGTGCCAGCAGCTTAAGCCCTCCAGCCGGCTACACCTTC	CASSLSPPAGYTF	TRBV11-2	TRBJ1-2	.	.
TGTGCCAGCAGCACAAAATTGAACACTGAAGCTTTCTTT	CASSTKLNTEAFF	TRBV7-8	TRBJ1-1	.	.
TGTGCCAGCAGCTTACTTCGTCCTAGCGGGAGCCATGAGCAGTTCTTC	CASSLLRPSGSHEQFF	TRBV7-2	TRBJ2-1	few	TRBD2
TGTGCCAGCAGTTACGCGGGTAATCAGCCCCAGCATTTT	CASSYAGNQPQHF	TRBV6-2/TRBV6-3	TRBJ1-5	few	.
TGTGCCATCAGTTGGGACAGCAATCAGCCCCAGCATTTT	CAISWDSNQPQHF	TRBV10-3	TRBJ1-5	.	.
TGTGCCAGCAGTTACTCGGCGGGAGGGCCGGATACGCAGTATTTT	CASSYSAGGPDTQYF	TRBV6-5	TRBJ2-3	many	TRBD2
TGTGCCAGCAGCCCCTCGCTGGACAGTCAAGAGCAGTACTTC	CASSPSLDSQEQYF	TRBV7-2	TRBJ2-7	.	.
TGTGCCAGCAGCTCCACGACAGGGGGCTACGGCTACACCTTC	CASSSTTGGYGYTF	TRBV7-9	TRBJ1-2	.	TRBD1
TGCAGTGCTGGAACAGGGCGTGTCTATGAGCAGTTCTTC	CSAGTGRVYEQFF	TRBV20-1	TRBJ2-1	.	.
TGTGCCAGCAGCCAAGATCTCGGGGGGAGGTACACAGATACGCAGTATTTT	CASSQDLGGRYTDTQYF	TRBV14	TRBJ2-3	few	TRBD2
TGTGCCAGCTCACCATCGAGCGGTGAAGCTTTCTTT	CASSPSSGEAFF	TRBV18	TRBJ1-1	.	.
TGTGCCAGCAGTTCACTAGCGGGAGGGCCGGGGGAGCAGTACTTC	CASSSLAGGPGEQYF	TRBV6-5	TRBJ2-7	few	TRBD2
TGCAGTGCCACGACTAGCGTTGGATACAATGAGCAGTTCTTC	CSATTSVGYNEQFF	TRBV20-1	TRBJ2-1	few	TRBD2
TGTGCCAGCTCACCTTTGGCGGGAAGTGGCAATGAGCAGTTCTTC	CASSPLAGSGNEQFF	TRBV18	TRBJ2-1	.	.
TGTGCTAGTGGTTCCTTGGGGTGGGCCACTGAAGCTTTCTTT	CASGSLGWATEAFF	TRBV12-5	TRBJ1-1	.	.
TGTGCCAGCAGCCCCCGAGGGGGTAGAGGGAACACCGGGGAGCTGTTTTTT	CASSPRGGRGNTGELFF	TRBV7-8	TRBJ2-2	many	.
TGTGCCAGCAGTTTCGAACAGGGACTCGCCACTGAAGCTTTCTTT	CASSFEQGLATEAFF	TRBV12-3/TRBV12-4	TRBJ1-1	few	.
TGTGCCAGCAGGTCCTGGGGGGAGCAGTTCTTC	CASRSWGEQFF	TRBV6-5	TRBJ2-1	.	.
TGTGCCAGCAGTTTCGGACTAGAGGGGAACACCGGGGAGCTGTTTTTT	CASSFGLEGNTGELFF	TRBV12-3/TRBV12-4	TRBJ2-2	many	TRBD2
TGTGCCAGCAGTTTCGGCACTCCCGTGGATACGCAGTATTTT	CASSFGTPVDTQYF	TRBV27	TRBJ2-3	.	.
TGTGCCAGCAGTTATTCGCGACTTGGGACCCAGTACTTC	CASSYSRLGTQYF	TRBV6-5	TRBJ2-5	few	.
TGTGCCAGCAGCCAACTATTCAATTCACCCCTCCACTTT	CASSQLFNSPLHF	TRBV14	TRBJ1-6	.	.
TGTGCCAGCAGCACCGGGACAGGATCTGGAAACACCATATATTTT	CASSTGTGSGNTIYF	TRBV7-6	TRBJ1-3	.	TRBD1
TGCAGCGTGGTCCCACAGGGGACTGTCTATGGCTACACCTTC	CSVVPQGTVYGYTF	TRBV29-1	TRBJ1-2	.	TRBD1
TGTGCCAGCAGACCTACAGGGGACTCTGGAAACACCATATATTTT	CASRPTGDSGNTIYF	TRBV6-1	TRBJ1-3	.	TRBD1
TGCAGTGCTTTGGGACAGACTAACACTGAAGCTTTCTTT	CSALGQTNTEAFF	TRBV20-1	TRBJ1-1	few	TRBD1
TGCAGGGTTACAGGGTTTAGCACAGATACGCAGTATTTT	CRVTGFSTDTQYF	TRBV20-1	TRBJ2-3	.	.
TGTGCCAGCACCCTCGGGACTAGCGGGTCACACGGTGAGCAGTTCTTC	CASTLGTSGSHGEQFF	TRBV28	TRBJ2-1	.	TRBD2
TGTGCCAGCAGTTACTTAGGGGGCACCGGGGAGCTGTTTTTT	CASSYLGGTGELFF	TRBV6-5	TRBJ2-2	few	.
TGTGCCAGCAGCCCCCGAAGGTCGGGGGCGCGTGAAAAACTGTTTTTT	CASSPRRSGAREKLFF	TRBV7-2	TRBJ1-4	many	.
TGCGCCAGCAGCCAAGAGTATGGCGGGAGGACCGTAGTAAGTGGGGCAGATACGCAGTATTTT	CASSQEYGGRTVVSGADTQYF	TRBV4-1	TRBJ2-3	many	TRBD2
TGTGCCAGCAGAATAACAGCCGTCTCTGGAAACACCATATATTTT	CASRITAVSGNTIYF	TRBV12-3/TRBV12-4	TRBJ1-3	.	.
TGTGCCAGCAGCGCACTAAGTGGGACCGCTTTCTTT	CASSALSGTAFF	TRBV7-6	TRBJ1-1	many	.
TGTGCCAGTAGACGACAGGGGGCATCCGGGGAGCTGTTTTTT	CASRRQGASGELFF	TRBV19	TRBJ2-2	.	TRBD1
TGTGCCAGCAGTTTAAGTTCACCCCTCCACTTT	CASSLSSPLHF	TRBV28	TRBJ1-6	.	.
TGTGCCAGCAGCTGGGCGGCGGCGGATACGCAGTATTTT	CASSWAAADTQYF	TRBV7-9	TRBJ2-3	few	.
TGTGCCAGCAGTGCATACAGGGGGAATAATTCACCCCTCCACTTT	CASSAYRGNNSPLHF	TRBV12-3/TRBV12-4	TRBJ1-6	.	TRBD1
TGTGCCAGCAGCCACGACATGACAGCTAACACTGAAGCTTTCTTT	CASSHDMTANTEAFF	TRBV7-4	TRBJ1-1	few	.
TGTGCCAGCAGTATAGACAGGGGGCGCTACAATGAGCAGTTCTTC	CASSIDRGRYNEQFF	TRBV7-2	TRBJ2-1	.	TRBD1